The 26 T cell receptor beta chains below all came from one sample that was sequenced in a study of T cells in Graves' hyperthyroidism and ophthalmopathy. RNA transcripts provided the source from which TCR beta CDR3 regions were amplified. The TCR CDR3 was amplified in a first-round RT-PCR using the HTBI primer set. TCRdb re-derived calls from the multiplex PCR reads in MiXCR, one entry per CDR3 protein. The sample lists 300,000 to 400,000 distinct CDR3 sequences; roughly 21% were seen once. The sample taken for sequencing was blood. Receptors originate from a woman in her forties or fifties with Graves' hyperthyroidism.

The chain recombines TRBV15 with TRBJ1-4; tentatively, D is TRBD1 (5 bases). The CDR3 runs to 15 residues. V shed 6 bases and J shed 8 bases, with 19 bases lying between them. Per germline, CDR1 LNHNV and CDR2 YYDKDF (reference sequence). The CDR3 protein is CATSPMGGEAEKLFF. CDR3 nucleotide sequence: TGTGCCACCAGTCCCATGGGAGGGGAGGCGGAAAAACTGTTTTTT.

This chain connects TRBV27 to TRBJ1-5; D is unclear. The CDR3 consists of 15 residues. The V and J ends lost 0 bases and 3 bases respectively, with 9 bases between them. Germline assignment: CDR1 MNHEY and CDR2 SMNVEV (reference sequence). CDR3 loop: CASSLSWRHNQPQHF. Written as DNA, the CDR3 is TGTGCCAGCAGTTTATCGTGGCGCCACAATCAGCCCCAGCATTTT.

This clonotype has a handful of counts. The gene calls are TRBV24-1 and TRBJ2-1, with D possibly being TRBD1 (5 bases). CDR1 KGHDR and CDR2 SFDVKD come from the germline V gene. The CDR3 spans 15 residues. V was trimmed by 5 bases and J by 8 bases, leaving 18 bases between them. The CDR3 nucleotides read TGTGCCACCAGTGCTGATGGCAGGGTAAGGGATGAGCAGTTCTTC. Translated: CATSADGRVRDEQFF.

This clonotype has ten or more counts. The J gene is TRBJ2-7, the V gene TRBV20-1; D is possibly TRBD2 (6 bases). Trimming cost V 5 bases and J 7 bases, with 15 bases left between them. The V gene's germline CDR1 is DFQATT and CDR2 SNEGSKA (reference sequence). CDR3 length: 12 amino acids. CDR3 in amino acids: CSAWGREREQYF. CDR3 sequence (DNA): TGCAGTGCTTGGGGACGGGAGCGGGAGCAGTACTTC.

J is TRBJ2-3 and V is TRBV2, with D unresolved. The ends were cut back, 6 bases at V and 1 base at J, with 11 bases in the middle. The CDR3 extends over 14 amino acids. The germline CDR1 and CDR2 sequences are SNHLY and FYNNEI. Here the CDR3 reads CASRMLEGTDTQYF. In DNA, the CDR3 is TGTGCCAGCAGGATGTTGGAAGGCACAGATACGCAGTATTTT.

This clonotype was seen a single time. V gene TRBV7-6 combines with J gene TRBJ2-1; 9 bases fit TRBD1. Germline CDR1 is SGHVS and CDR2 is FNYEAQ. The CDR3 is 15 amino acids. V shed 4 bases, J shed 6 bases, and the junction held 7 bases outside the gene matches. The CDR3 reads CASSSGTGWVNEQFF. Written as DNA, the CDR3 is TGTGCCAGCAGCTCCGGGACAGGGTGGGTCAATGAGCAGTTCTTC.

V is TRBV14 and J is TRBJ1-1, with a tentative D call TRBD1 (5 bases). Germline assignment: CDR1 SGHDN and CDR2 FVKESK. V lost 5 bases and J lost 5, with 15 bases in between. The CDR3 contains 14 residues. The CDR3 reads CASSFLVRGTEAFF. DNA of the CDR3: TGTGCCAGCAGCTTTTTAGTCCGGGGGACTGAAGCTTTCTTT.

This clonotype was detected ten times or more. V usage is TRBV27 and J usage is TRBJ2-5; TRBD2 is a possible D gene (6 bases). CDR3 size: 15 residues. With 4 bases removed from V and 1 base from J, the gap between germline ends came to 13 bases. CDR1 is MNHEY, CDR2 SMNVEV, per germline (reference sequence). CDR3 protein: CASSSVPGVQETQYF. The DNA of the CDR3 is TGTGCCAGCAGTTCCGTCCCGGGGGTCCAAGAGACCCAGTACTTC.

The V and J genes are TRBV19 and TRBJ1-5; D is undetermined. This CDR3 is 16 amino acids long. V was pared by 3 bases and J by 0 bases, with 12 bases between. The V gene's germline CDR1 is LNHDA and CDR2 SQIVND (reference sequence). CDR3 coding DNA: TGTGCCAGTAGTATCTTGGGGTGGTATAGCAATCAGCCCCAGCATTTT. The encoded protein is CASSILGWYSNQPQHF. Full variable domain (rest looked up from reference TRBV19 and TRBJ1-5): DGGITQSPKYLFRKEGQNVTLSCEQNLNHDAMYWYRQDPGQGLRLIYYSQIVNDFQKGDIAEGYSVSREKKESFPLTVTSAQKNPTAFYLCASSILGWYSNQPQHFGDGTRLSIL.

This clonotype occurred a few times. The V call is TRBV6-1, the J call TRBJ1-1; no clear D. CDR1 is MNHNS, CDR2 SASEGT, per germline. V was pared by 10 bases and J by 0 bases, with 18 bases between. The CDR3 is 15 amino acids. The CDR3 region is CATQRAPPMNTEAFF. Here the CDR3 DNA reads TGTGCCACCCAGCGGGCACCTCCTATGAACACTGAAGCTTTCTTT.

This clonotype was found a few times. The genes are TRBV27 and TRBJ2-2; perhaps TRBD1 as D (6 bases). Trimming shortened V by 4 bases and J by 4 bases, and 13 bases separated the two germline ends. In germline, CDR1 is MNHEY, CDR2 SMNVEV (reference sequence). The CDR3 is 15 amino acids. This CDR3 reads CASSSETGPTGELFF. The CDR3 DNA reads TGTGCCAGCAGTTCGGAGACAGGCCCCACCGGGGAGCTGTTTTTT.

The CDR3 here is CASTGQANYEQYF. The CDR3 bases are TGTGCCAGCACGGGACAGGCTAACTACGAGCAGTACTTC. V and J are TRBV2 and TRBJ2-7; 8 bases are shared with TRBD1. This CDR3 is 13 amino acids long. Germline CDR1 SNHLY, CDR2 FYNNEI. The V and J ends lost 7 bases and 3 bases, in that order; junction bases with no gene match: 5.

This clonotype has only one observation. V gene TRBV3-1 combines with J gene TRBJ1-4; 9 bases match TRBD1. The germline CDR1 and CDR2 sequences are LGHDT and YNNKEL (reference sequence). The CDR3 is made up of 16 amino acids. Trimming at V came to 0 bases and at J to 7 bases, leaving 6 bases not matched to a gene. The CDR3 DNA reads TGTGCCAGCAGCCAAGACACAGGGGGCCGGGCTGAAAAACTGTTTTTT. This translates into CASSQDTGGRAEKLFF.

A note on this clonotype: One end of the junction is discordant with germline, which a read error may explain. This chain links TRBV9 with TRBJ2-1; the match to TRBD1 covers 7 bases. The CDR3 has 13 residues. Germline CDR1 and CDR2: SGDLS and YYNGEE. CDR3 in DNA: TGTGCCAGCGGCGTGGGACAGTACAATGAGCAGTTCTTC. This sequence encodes CASGVGQYNEQFF.

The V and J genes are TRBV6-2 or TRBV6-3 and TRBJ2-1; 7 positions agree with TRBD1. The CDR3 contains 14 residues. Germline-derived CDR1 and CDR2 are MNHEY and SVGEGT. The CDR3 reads CALTPTGPYNEQFF. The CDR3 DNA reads TGTGCTCTAACTCCGACAGGGCCGTACAATGAGCAGTTCTTC.

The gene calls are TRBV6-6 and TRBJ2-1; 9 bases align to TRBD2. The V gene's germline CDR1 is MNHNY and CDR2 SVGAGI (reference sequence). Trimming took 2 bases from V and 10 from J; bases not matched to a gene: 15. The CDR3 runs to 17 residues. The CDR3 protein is CASSYTRLAGPKGEQFF. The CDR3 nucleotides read TGTGCCAGCAGTTACACCCGCCTAGCGGGGCCCAAAGGGGAGCAGTTCTTC.

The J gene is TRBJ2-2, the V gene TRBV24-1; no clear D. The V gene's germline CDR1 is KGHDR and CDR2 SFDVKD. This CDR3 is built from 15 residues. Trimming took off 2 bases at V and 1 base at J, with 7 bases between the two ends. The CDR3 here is CATSDYGRNTGELFF. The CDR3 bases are TGTGCCACCAGTGATTATGGGCGGAACACCGGGGAGCTGTTTTTT.

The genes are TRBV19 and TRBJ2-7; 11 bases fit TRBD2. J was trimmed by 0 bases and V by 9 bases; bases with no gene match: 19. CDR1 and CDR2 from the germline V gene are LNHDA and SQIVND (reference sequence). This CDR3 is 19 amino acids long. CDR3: CASSLALGASGRPSYEQYF. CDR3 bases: TGTGCCAGCAGTTTAGCGCTTGGGGCTAGCGGGAGGCCCTCCTACGAGCAGTACTTC.

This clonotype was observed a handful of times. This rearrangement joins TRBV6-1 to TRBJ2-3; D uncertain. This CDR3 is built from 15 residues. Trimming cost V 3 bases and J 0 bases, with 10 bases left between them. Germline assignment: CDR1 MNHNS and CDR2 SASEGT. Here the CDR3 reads CASSDSFQSTDTQYF. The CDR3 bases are TGTGCCAGCAGTGACAGTTTCCAGAGCACAGATACGCAGTATTTT.

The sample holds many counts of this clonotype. CDR3 nucleotides: TGTGCCTGGAGCCTCAAGTGGAGCTATGGCTACACCTTC. Encoded protein: CAWSLKWSYGYTF. The genes are TRBV30 and TRBJ1-2; D remains ambiguous. The CDR3 consists of 13 residues. Trimming shortened V by 3 bases and J by 4 bases, and 12 bases separated the two germline ends. The germline CDR1 and CDR2 sequences are GTSNPN and SVGIG (reference sequence).

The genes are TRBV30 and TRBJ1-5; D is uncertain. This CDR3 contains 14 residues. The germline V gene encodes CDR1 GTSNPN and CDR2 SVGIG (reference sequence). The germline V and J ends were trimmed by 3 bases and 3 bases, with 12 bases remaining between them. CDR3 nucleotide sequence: TGTGCCTGGAGCTTGGACGAGAACAATCAGCCCCAGCATTTT. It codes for CAWSLDENNQPQHF. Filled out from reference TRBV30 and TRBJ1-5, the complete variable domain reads SQTIHQWPATLVQPVGSPLSLECTVEGTSNPNLYWYRQAAGRGLQLLFYSVGIGQISSEVPQNLSASRPQDRQFILSSKKLLLSDSGFYLCAWSLDENNQPQHFGDGTRLSIL.

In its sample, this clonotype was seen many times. The CDR3 nucleotides read TGTGCCAGCAGACTCAGCGAATCCTACGAGCAGTACTTC. This gives the protein CASRLSESYEQYF. V gene TRBV2 combines with J gene TRBJ2-7; no definite D call. The CDR3 length is 13 residues. Trimming left V 6 bases short and J 1 base short, with 10 bases between. Germline CDR1 SNHLY, CDR2 FYNNEI.

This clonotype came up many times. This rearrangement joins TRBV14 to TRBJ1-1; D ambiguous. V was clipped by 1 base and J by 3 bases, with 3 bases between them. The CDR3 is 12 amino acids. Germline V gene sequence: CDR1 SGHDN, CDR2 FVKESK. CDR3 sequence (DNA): TGTGCCAGCAGCCAAGTGTACACTGAAGCTTTCTTT. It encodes CASSQVYTEAFF.

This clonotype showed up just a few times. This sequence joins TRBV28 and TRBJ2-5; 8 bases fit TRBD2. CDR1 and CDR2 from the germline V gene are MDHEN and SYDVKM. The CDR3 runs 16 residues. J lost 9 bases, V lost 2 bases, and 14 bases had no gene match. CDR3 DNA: TGTGCCAGCAGTTTAGGGCGGGGTCTCGGGCGGGAGGCCCAGTACTTC. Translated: CASSLGRGLGREAQYF.

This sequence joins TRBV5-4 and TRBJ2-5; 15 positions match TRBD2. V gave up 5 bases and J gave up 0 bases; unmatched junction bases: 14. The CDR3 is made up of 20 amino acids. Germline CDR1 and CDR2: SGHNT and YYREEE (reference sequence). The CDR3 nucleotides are TGTGCCAGCAGTCAAACGCTGGGACTAGCGGGGGGCCGGTACCAAGAGACCCAGTACTTC. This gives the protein CASSQTLGLAGGRYQETQYF.

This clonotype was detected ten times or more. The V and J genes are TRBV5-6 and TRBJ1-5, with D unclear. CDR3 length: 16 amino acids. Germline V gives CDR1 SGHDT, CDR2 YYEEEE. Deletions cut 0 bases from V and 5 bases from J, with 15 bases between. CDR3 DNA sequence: TGTGCCAGCAGCTTGGCCGGAGGGCAGTTGGATCAGCCCCAGCATTTT. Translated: CASSLAGGQLDQPQHF.